This passage covers 16 T cell receptor beta chains from one sample sequenced in a study of shared clonotypes between healthy human individuals (dated by TCRdb to about 2020). Library preparation employed the immunoSEQ multiplex PCR assay. As stored in TCRdb, this immuneACCESS dataset retains in-frame rearrangements with V and J assigned. A fraction of the clones does not appear; measured against another copy, unresolved V genes explain less than half of the discrepancy, and the remainder lacks a known reason. The sample table lists 2 million to 3 million clones, 80% to 95% of them with a count of one. Roughly 0.39% of the sample belongs to the ten largest clones. The sample taken for sequencing was naive CD4+ T cells from PBMCs. The intended sense of this specimen's cell subset or site label: CD45RA+ positively selected. These receptors were collected from a man between 18 and 35 years old in good health. Some clones in this sample may be carry-over from other donors' samples.

The rearrangement links TRBV27 to TRBJ1-5; D not certain. Per the germline V gene, CDR1 is MNHEY and CDR2 is SMNVEV (reference sequence). Trimming removed 2 bases at V and 5 bases at J, with 13 bases between. The CDR3 runs to 15 residues. CDR3 residues: CASSLMGRRHQPQHF. The CDR3 coding sequence is TGTGCCAGCAGTTTAATGGGCCGCCGGCATCAGCCCCAGCATTTT.

This clone was recorded a few times. The rearrangement links TRBV2 to TRBJ1-3; no definite D call. Germline values: CDR1 SNHLY, CDR2 FYNNEI. The CDR3 runs 11 residues. V was pared by 9 bases and J by 8 bases, with 11 bases between. The DNA of the CDR3 is TGTGCCAGTGTTGCCAGCGACACCATATATTTT. Encoded protein: CASVASDTIYF.

V usage is TRBV4-2 and J usage is TRBJ1-2; D not certain. Germline assignment: CDR1 LGHNA and CDR2 YNFKEQ. The V gene lost 0 bases and the J gene lost 0 bases, with 11 bases spanning the gap. The CDR3 extends over 16 amino acids. The CDR3 loop reads CASSQDKGRTNYGYTF. The CDR3 DNA sequence: TGTGCCAGCAGCCAAGATAAAGGCAGAACTAACTATGGCTACACCTTC.

This clone has more than one count but fewer than ten. The J gene is TRBJ1-1, the V gene TRBV6-4, with D hard to call. Germline V gives CDR1 MRHNA, CDR2 SNTAGT. Trimming took 6 bases from V and 1 from J, leaving 9 bases between them. This CDR3 spans 13 amino acids. CDR3 bases: TGTGCCAGCAGGGTACTGCCGAACACTGAAGCTTTCTTT. As protein: CASRVLPNTEAFF.

J is TRBJ2-3 and V is TRBV2; 8 bases agree with TRBD2. Trimming cost V 0 bases and J 0 bases; bases outside gene matches: 2. The length of the CDR3 is 16 residues. In germline, CDR1 is SNHLY, CDR2 FYNNEI. CDR3 bases: TGTGCCAGCAGTGAAGCTCGGGGGGGAAGCACAGATACGCAGTATTTT. It specifies CASSEARGGSTDTQYF.

V gene TRBV30 combines with J gene TRBJ2-7, with TRBD1 matching 8 bases. The germline V gene encodes CDR1 GTSNPN and CDR2 SVGIG (reference sequence). CDR3 length: 14 amino acids. V shed 1 base and J 6 bases; nucleotides not matched to a gene: 8. The CDR3 DNA is TGTGCCTGGAGTGCCCGGACAGGGAAGGCCGAGCAGTACTTC. Protein product: CAWSARTGKAEQYF.

V is TRBV7-2 and J is TRBJ2-7, with 13 positions matching TRBD2. Trimming cost V 1 base and J 7 bases; bases outside gene matches: 7. CDR3 length equals 16 residues. CDR1 is SGHTA and CDR2 is FQGNSA in the germline V gene. CDR3 nucleotide sequence: TGTGCCAGCAGCTTAGGCGGACTAGCGGGAGTAAGGGAGCAGTACTTC. Amino acids: CASSLGGLAGVREQYF.

A remark on this clone: At one end, the junction sequence differs from germline, possibly due to a read error. V is TRBV27 and J is TRBJ2-3; D is possibly TRBD2 (5 bases). This CDR3 spans 12 amino acids. Looked up from germline, CDR1 is MNHEY and CDR2 is SMNVEV (reference sequence). CDR3 in DNA: TGTGCTAGCAGTTTTGGTAGCGAGACGCAGTATTTT. Protein sequence: CASSFGSETQYF.

The CDR3 DNA reads TGTGCCAGTAGTACGGGGTGGGCAGATACGCAGTATTTT. This translates into CASSTGWADTQYF. The V and J genes are TRBV19 and TRBJ2-3; a weak D match, TRBD2 (5 bases). The CDR3 extends over 13 amino acids. Looked up from germline, CDR1 is LNHDA and CDR2 is SQIVND (reference sequence). Trimming took 4 bases from V and 4 from J, leaving 9 bases between them.

CDR3 protein: CASSPPGTEDNNEQFF. CDR3 DNA: TGTGCCAGCTCACCACCAGGGACAGAGGATAACAATGAGCAGTTCTTC. The chain joins TRBV18 to TRBJ2-1; 7 bases agree with TRBD1. Germline CDR1 reads KGHSH; CDR2 reads LQKENI. J was trimmed by 5 bases and V by 0 bases; bases with no gene match: 7. CDR3 size: 16 residues.

The V gene is TRBV2, the J gene TRBJ2-7, with D possibly matching TRBD1 (5 bases). This CDR3 is built from 14 residues. V was cut by 7 bases and J by 1 base, with 14 bases left in between. Germline V gives CDR1 SNHLY, CDR2 FYNNEI. In nucleotides, the CDR3 is TGTGCCAGCAAAGCTGGTTCAGGGTCCTACGAGCAGTACTTC. This translates into CASKAGSGSYEQYF.

This rearrangement joins TRBV7-9 to TRBJ1-2, with no clear D. The CDR3 runs 13 residues. The V end lost 7 bases, the J end lost 2 bases, and 11 bases lay between the germline ends. Germline CDR1 SEHNR, CDR2 FQNEAQ (reference sequence). The CDR3 protein is CASNLLGNYGYTF. The CDR3 DNA reads as TGTGCCAGCAACTTGTTAGGGAACTATGGCTACACCTTC.

The J gene is TRBJ2-2, the V gene TRBV14; D is possibly TRBD2 (6 bases). Per the germline V gene, CDR1 is SGHDN and CDR2 is FVKESK. This CDR3 region has 16 residues. Trimming left V 1 base short and J 3 bases short, with 12 bases between. In DNA, the CDR3 is TGTGCCAGCAGCCAAGCGGGGGAGTGGTACACCGGGGAGCTGTTTTTT. Its protein is CASSQAGEWYTGELFF.

DNA for the CDR3: TGTGCCAGCAGCTACGGCCAGGGCAACAATCAGCCCCAGCATTTT. It encodes CASSYGQGNNQPQHF. The V gene is TRBV11-2, the J gene TRBJ1-5; TRBD1 is a possible D gene (5 bases). The CDR3 covers 15 residues. Looked up from germline, CDR1 is SGHAT and CDR2 is FQNNGV. Trimming pared 4 bases from V and 3 bases from J, leaving 13 bases between.

The gene calls are TRBV28 and TRBJ2-7; D is unresolved. Trimming removed 3 bases at V and 2 bases at J, with 11 bases between. Germline V gene lookup returns CDR1 MDHEN and CDR2 SYDVKM. This CDR3 has 14 amino acids. The CDR3 DNA follows: TGTGCCAGCAGTTTTTTGGACGTAGCCTACGAGCAGTACTTC. This codes for CASSFLDVAYEQYF.

V is TRBV20-1 and J is TRBJ2-1, with D maybe TRBD1 (6 bases). The CDR3 sequence is 10 residues long. V lost 7 bases and J lost 5, with 6 bases in between. The germline V gene has CDR1 DFQATT and CDR2 SNEGSKA (reference sequence). CDR3 coding DNA: TGCAGTGGGGGGCACAATGAGCAGTTCTTC. Translating it yields CSGGHNEQFF.